This T cell receptor (beta chain) stems from a study of T cell clones after liver transplantation. Study-wide context: In this trial, immunosuppression withdrawal was attempted within 2 years of liver transplant.

TCRdb's copy holds only in-frame clones and misses some; the assay was immunoSEQ multiplex PCR. The sample has around 110,000 clones, 90% seen once. Findings of the study overall: Donor-reactive sequences fell more than third party-reactive ones, suggesting partial deletion. Graft donor-reactive T cells may have migrated into the graft rather than being deleted.

The V gene lost 3 bases and the J gene lost 1 base, with 3 bases spanning the gap. Germline-derived CDR1 and CDR2 are MNHNS and SASEGT. This CDR3 is built from 12 residues. About this clone itself: Its antigen is not known.

The clonotype originates from a human patient who received a liver transplant. Some T cells may be provided by the graft donor. The sequenced sample was CD4+ T cells from blood, obtained 12 months after liver transplant. The chain has TRBV6-1 and TRBJ2-5, with D unresolved. The CDR3: CASSDLQETQYF. Written as DNA, the CDR3 is TGTGCCAGCAGTGACCTCCAAGAGACCCAGTACTTC.